These 24 T cell receptor beta chains came from one sample sequenced in a study of beta chain features in type 1 diabetes. Expressed TCRB transcripts were sequenced, since all the RNA that had been isolated was reverse transcribed. Data came from immunoSEQ multiplex PCR; TCRdb stores just in-frame clones and leaves some out. Altogether some 270,000 clones are present, over 12% being singletons, with the ten largest covering about 0.03%. Sequencing was carried out using naive CD4+ T cells from blood. These receptors were collected from a woman in her forties in good health.

The V gene is TRBV29-1, the J gene TRBJ2-1, with 11 bases identical to TRBD2. CDR1 SQVTM and CDR2 ANQGSEA come from the germline V gene. V lost 5 bases, J lost 0 bases, and 9 bases stayed unmatched. The CDR3 extends over 17 amino acids. The CDR3 loop reads CSVPDRLAGSSYNEQFF. The CDR3 DNA sequence: TGCAGCGTTCCCGATCGACTAGCGGGGAGCTCCTACAATGAGCAGTTCTTC.

This clone was seen a handful of times. The chain couples TRBV2 to TRBJ2-1; TRBD2 might be the D (5 bases). The germline V gene has CDR1 SNHLY and CDR2 FYNNEI. Deletions cut 7 bases from V and 0 bases from J, with 13 bases between. The CDR3 length is 15 residues. As DNA, the CDR3 is TGTGCCAGCATCGTGGGCACTAGCTCCTACAATGAGCAGTTCTTC. The encoded protein is CASIVGTSSYNEQFF.

In this sample, this clone turned up a few times. The gene calls are TRBV18 and TRBJ1-6; 8 bases fit TRBD1. Per germline, CDR1 KGHSH and CDR2 LQKENI. The ends lost 3 bases at V and 13 bases at J; junction bases unmatched: 14. The CDR3 is made up of 16 amino acids. CDR3 residues: CASSPIDAGGGRPLHF. As DNA, the CDR3 is TGTGCCAGCTCACCCATAGACGCAGGGGGCGGACGGCCCCTCCACTTT.

The chain uses TRBV5-4 and TRBJ2-5; 11 bases are a match to TRBD2. Germline CDR1 reads SGHNT; CDR2 reads YYREEE (reference sequence). The J segment lost 6 bases and the V segment lost 4 bases, leaving 11 bases of the junction unmatched. The CDR3 is 16 residues long. The CDR3 DNA follows: TGTGCCAGCAGCCTGCCGACTAGCGGGGCCCTAAAGACCCAGTACTTC. Protein sequence: CASSLPTSGALKTQYF.

The genes are TRBV14 and TRBJ2-5; 7 bases line up with TRBD2. This CDR3 spans 16 amino acids. CDR1 and CDR2 from the germline V gene are SGHDN and FVKESK. V lost 4 bases to trimming and J lost 7 bases; unmatched junction nucleotides: 15. CDR3 nucleotide sequence: TGTGCCAGCAGCCGTCCGCAAGAGCGGGGCGGAGGGACCCAGTACTTC. Translated: CASSRPQERGGGTQYF.

J is TRBJ2-3 and V is TRBV9; 10 bases are a match to TRBD2. CDR3 size: 16 residues. Germline trimming cut 4 bases from V and 7 bases from J; bases unmatched to any gene: 12. Germline V lookup: CDR1 SGDLS, CDR2 YYNGEE. The CDR3 region has the DNA TGTGCCAGCAGCCCAAAGCTAGCGGGGGTCCCCAATACGCAGTATTTT. This gives the protein CASSPKLAGVPNTQYF. Complete variable domain (other parts from reference TRBV9 and TRBJ2-3): DSGVTQTPKHLITATGQRVTLRCSPRSGDLSVYWYQQSLDQGLQFLIQYYNGEERAKGNILERFSAQQFPDLHSELNLSSLELGDSALYFCASSPKLAGVPNTQYFGPGTRLTVL.

In its sample, this clone was seen many times. V is TRBV7-9 and J is TRBJ1-4; a weak D match, TRBD1 (5 bases). This CDR3 region has 13 residues. CDR1 is SEHNR, CDR2 FQNEAQ, per germline (reference sequence). Trimming cost V 5 bases and J 11 bases, with 15 bases left between them. The DNA for the CDR3 is TGTGCCAGCAGCGTAACAGGCCCAGGGAAACTGTTTTTT. This encodes CASSVTGPGKLFF.

This clone was observed a few times. The chain carries TRBV7-9 and TRBJ2-7, with D perhaps matching TRBD1 (6 bases). With 5 bases removed from V and 6 bases from J, the gap between germline ends came to 17 bases. This CDR3 contains 14 residues. Germline-derived CDR1 and CDR2 are SEHNR and FQNEAQ (reference sequence). The CDR3: CASSLVGVRGEQYF. For the CDR3, the DNA is TGTGCCAGCAGCCTCGTAGGGGTCAGGGGCGAGCAGTACTTC. Looking up the rest from reference TRBV7-9 and TRBJ2-7 gives the full variable domain: DTGVSQNPRHKITKRGQNVTFRCDPISEHNRLYWYRQTLGQGPEFLTYFQNEAQLEKSRLLSDRFSAERPKGSFSTLEIQRTEQGDSAMYLCASSLVGVRGEQYFGPGTRLTVT.

The V and J genes are TRBV5-4 and TRBJ2-5; maybe TRBD1 (6 bases). V was pared by 4 bases and J by 2 bases, with 9 bases between. This CDR3 has 13 amino acids. CDR1 is SGHNT and CDR2 is YYREEE in the germline V gene (reference sequence). The CDR3 is CASSLGQQETQYF. In DNA form, the CDR3 reads TGTGCCAGCAGCCTAGGACAGCAAGAGACCCAGTACTTC.

The J gene is TRBJ1-3, the V gene TRBV29-1, with D unclear. Germline assignment: CDR1 SQVTM and CDR2 ANQGSEA. The CDR3 sequence is 13 residues long. Deletions cut 6 bases from V and 0 bases from J, with 9 bases between. The CDR3 DNA follows: TGCAGCGTGGGCTCTATCTCTGGAAACACCATATATTTT. Its translation is CSVGSISGNTIYF.

J is TRBJ1-1 and V is TRBV6-1, with a possible D match to TRBD1 (6 bases). There are 14 residues in the CDR3. CDR1 is MNHNS, CDR2 SASEGT, per germline. V lost 3 bases and J 1 base, leaving 9 bases between the germline ends. CDR3 sequence: CASSDRGKNTEAFF. The CDR3 nucleotides read TGTGCCAGCAGTGATAGGGGGAAGAACACTGAAGCTTTCTTT.

This chain links TRBV19 with TRBJ1-2, with TRBD1 identical over 8 bases. The CDR3 is 15 residues long. V shed 4 bases and J 4 bases; nucleotides not matched to a gene: 8. The germline gives CDR1 LNHDA, CDR2 SQIVND (reference sequence). The CDR3 protein is CASSTLTGASYGYTF. In DNA form, the CDR3 reads TGTGCCAGTAGTACCCTGACAGGGGCAAGCTATGGCTACACCTTC.

The rearrangement joins TRBV6-5 to TRBJ1-2; D unresolved. The V end lost 0 bases, the J end lost 7 bases, and 12 bases lay between the germline ends. The length of the CDR3 is 14 residues. Germline V gives CDR1 MNHEY, CDR2 SVGAGI. CDR3 DNA: TGTGCCAGCAGTTACTCGATGGGAGTGACTGGCTACACCTTC. The encoded protein is CASSYSMGVTGYTF.

V and J are TRBV7-2 and TRBJ2-2; 11 nucleotides align to TRBD2. Unmatched junction bases numbered 7, after V lost 7 bases and J lost 3 bases. This CDR3 spans 16 amino acids. CDR1 and CDR2 (germline): SGHTA, FQGNSA. The CDR3 coding sequence is TGTGCCAGCAACCCACTAGCGGGGGCTTACACCGGGGAGCTGTTTTTT. This encodes CASNPLAGAYTGELFF.

This clone was seen more than once but under ten times. The chain employs TRBV4-1 and TRBJ2-2; 9 bases agree with TRBD1. CDR1 is MGHRA, CDR2 YSYEKL, per germline. Losses at the gene ends were 3 bases for V and 5 bases for J; bases not matched to a gene: 7. The CDR3 covers 16 residues. The CDR3 here is CASSHSGQGYTGELFF. The CDR3 DNA is TGCGCCAGCAGCCACTCCGGACAGGGGTATACCGGGGAGCTGTTTTTT.

This chain joins TRBV7-9 and TRBJ1-5; D is possibly TRBD1 (6 bases). V gave up 0 bases and J gave up 5 bases, with 14 bases separating them. This CDR3 is 16 amino acids long. CDR1 SEHNR and CDR2 FQNEAQ come from the germline V gene (reference sequence). The CDR3 loop reads CASSLAQGTVYQPQHF. The CDR3, as DNA: TGTGCCAGCAGCTTAGCGCAGGGGACGGTGTATCAGCCCCAGCATTTT. Variable domain in full (rest from reference TRBV7-9 and TRBJ1-5): DTGVSQNPRHKITKRGQNVTFRCDPISEHNRLYWYRQTLGQGPEFLTYFQNEAQLEKSRLLSDRFSAERPKGSFSTLEIQRTEQGDSAMYLCASSLAQGTVYQPQHFGDGTRLSIL.

In its sample, this clone was seen a few times. The chain is built from TRBV29-1 and TRBJ1-1; no reliable D call. Trimming left V 1 base short and J 1 base short, with 7 bases between. Germline V lookup: CDR1 SQVTM, CDR2 ANQGSEA. There are 13 residues in the CDR3. The chain's CDR3 is CSVEGQWNTEAFF. The CDR3 bases are TGCAGCGTTGAAGGGCAGTGGAACACTGAAGCTTTCTTT.

The chain joins TRBV11-2 to TRBJ2-3, with 9 bases lining up with TRBD1. V was pared by 3 bases and J by 1 base, with 8 bases of the junction left unmatched. CDR1 is SGHAT and CDR2 is FQNNGV in the germline V gene. This CDR3 has 17 residues. Here the CDR3 DNA reads TGTGCCAGCAGCTTGGACTGGACAGGGGTTGGCACAGATACGCAGTATTTT. Translation: CASSLDWTGVGTDTQYF. The complete variable domain, with remaining parts taken from reference TRBV11-2 and TRBJ2-3, reads EAGVAQSPRYKIIEKRQSVAFWCNPISGHATLYWYQQILGQGPKLLIQFQNNGVVDDSQLPKDRFSAERLKGVDSTLKIQPAKLEDSAVYLCASSLDWTGVGTDTQYFGPGTRLTVL.

This clone was counted only a few times. J is TRBJ2-7 and V is TRBV7-2; a weak D match, TRBD2 (6 bases). The CDR3 consists of 12 residues. V shed 3 bases and J shed 4 bases, with 7 bases lying between them. Looked up from germline, CDR1 is SGHTA and CDR2 is FQGNSA. CDR3 nucleotides: TGTGCCAGCAGCTTGGGGAGGTACGAGCAGTACTTC. It specifies CASSLGRYEQYF.

The gene calls are TRBV4-2 and TRBJ2-7, with a weak D call TRBD2 (5 bases). Germline CDR1 LGHNA, CDR2 YNFKEQ. The CDR3 totals 14 residues. V was clipped by 0 bases and J by 6 bases, with 12 bases between them. The CDR3 loop is CASSQELGNTEQYF. CDR3 in DNA: TGTGCCAGCAGCCAAGAGCTCGGGAATACCGAGCAGTACTTC.

This chain connects TRBV18 to TRBJ1-5; 9 nucleotides match TRBD1. The length of the CDR3 is 18 residues. CDR1 KGHSH and CDR2 LQKENI come from the germline V gene. J gave up 0 bases and V 3 bases, and 9 bases lay outside the gene matches. This chain's CDR3 is CASSPPGQGPYSNQPQHF. Here the CDR3 DNA reads TGTGCCAGCTCACCCCCGGGACAGGGTCCTTATAGCAATCAGCCCCAGCATTTT.

The chain links TRBV7-7 to TRBJ2-5, with 8 bases fitting TRBD2. This CDR3 has 14 residues. V lost 7 bases and J lost 5; bases outside the gene matches: 9. The germline V gene has CDR1 SSHAT and CDR2 FNYEAQ (reference sequence). CDR3 nucleotides: TGTGCCAGCAACTTGGGCGGGGGGTTGGAGACCCAGTACTTC. Translating it yields CASNLGGGLETQYF. Combining the CDR3 with reference TRBV7-7 and TRBJ2-5 gives the whole variable domain GAGVSQSPRYKVTKRGQDVTLRCDPISSHATLYWYQQALGQGPEFLTYFNYEAQPDKSGLPSDRFSAERPEGSISTLTIQRTEQRDSAMYRCASNLGGGLETQYFGPGTRLLVL.

This clone was seen only a few times. The chain couples TRBV5-1 to TRBJ2-1, with D possibly TRBD1 on 5 matching bases. Germline V gene sequence: CDR1 SGHRS, CDR2 YFSETQ. CDR3 length: 15 amino acids. V was pared by 4 bases and J by 4 bases, with 15 bases between. The CDR3 spells CASSPSGLSYNEQFF. CDR3 bases: TGCGCCAGCAGCCCCTCAGGGTTATCGTACAATGAGCAGTTCTTC.

V usage is TRBV6-5 and J usage is TRBJ2-3, with a weak D call TRBD2 (5 bases). Germline V gene data show CDR1 as MNHEY and CDR2 as SVGAGI. This CDR3 comprises 15 residues. The V gene lost 5 bases and the J gene lost 7 bases, with 19 bases spanning the gap. CDR3 loop: CASSAQVEGTYTQYF. The DNA of the CDR3 is TGTGCCAGCAGTGCCCAGGTAGAGGGAACCTATACGCAGTATTTT.